Below are 10 T cell receptor beta chains sequenced from a single sample in a study of T cells after yellow fever vaccination. TCRdb reprocessed the 5' RACE reads via MiXCR and lists one record per CDR3 protein. This sample has about 360,000 distinct CDR3 sequences; 6% to 8% occur once, and the top ten carry over 12%. This specimen was PBMCs, taken 5 days after the yellow fever booster vaccination. The receptors here all came from a man aged 25 to 40 who received the YFV17D yellow fever vaccine.

This clonotype has a handful of counts. The chain has TRBV7-2 and TRBJ2-7, with 11 nucleotides matching TRBD1. The ends lost 5 bases at V and 4 bases at J; junction bases unmatched: 7. The CDR3 runs to 15 residues. The germline V gene encodes CDR1 SGHTA and CDR2 FQGNSA. This CDR3 reads CASSVRDRGVYEQYF. DNA for the CDR3: TGTGCCAGCAGCGTCCGGGACAGGGGGGTTTACGAGCAGTACTTC.

This clonotype was seen more than once but under ten times. The CDR3 protein is CASSRGLNTGELFF. As DNA, the CDR3 is TGTGCCAGCAGCCGGGGGTTGAACACCGGGGAGCTGTTTTTT. The chain recombines TRBV5-6 with TRBJ2-2; possible D gene TRBD2, 6 bases. The V end lost 4 bases, the J end lost 1 base, and 8 bases lay between the germline ends. CDR3 length equals 14 residues. CDR1 is SGHDT and CDR2 is YYEEEE in the germline V gene.

This clonotype was counted only a few times. The chain is built from TRBV6-5 and TRBJ2-5; D not certain. In germline, CDR1 is MNHEY, CDR2 SVGAGI. This CDR3 region has 13 residues. Deletions cut 2 bases from V and 1 base from J, with 5 bases between. CDR3 coding DNA: TGTGCCAGCAGTTACCGACCCCAAGAGACCCAGTACTTC. Encoded protein: CASSYRPQETQYF.

V usage is TRBV12-3 or TRBV12-4 and J usage is TRBJ1-3; D ambiguous. Trimming pared 3 bases from V and 5 bases from J, leaving 11 bases between. This CDR3 has 14 amino acids. This CDR3 is CASSFLDGRNTIYF. The DNA for the CDR3 is TGTGCCAGCAGTTTTCTCGACGGCAGAAACACCATATATTTT.

This clonotype was counted ten times or more. The chain couples TRBV7-9 to TRBJ2-7; 9 bases align to TRBD2. Germline V gene data show CDR1 as SEHNR and CDR2 as FQNEAQ (reference sequence). The V gene end was trimmed by 5 bases and the J gene end by 2 bases; junction bases not matched to a gene: 13. The CDR3 runs to 17 residues. The CDR3 loop reads CASSQSGSGRTPYEQYF. The CDR3 DNA reads as TGTGCCAGCAGCCAATCTGGAAGCGGGAGGACTCCCTACGAGCAGTACTTC.

V gene TRBV7-2 combines with J gene TRBJ2-1; 9 positions match TRBD2. This CDR3 has 15 amino acids. Germline trimming cut 3 bases from V and 3 bases from J; bases unmatched to any gene: 3. The germline gives CDR1 SGHTA, CDR2 FQGNSA. CDR3 region: CASSFTSGRYNEQFF. The CDR3 nucleotides read TGTGCCAGCAGCTTTACTAGCGGGCGCTACAATGAGCAGTTCTTC.

The gene calls are TRBV30 and TRBJ2-1, with 7 positions matching TRBD1. The CDR3 spans 14 residues. The V and J ends lost 0 bases and 9 bases, in that order; junction bases with no gene match: 8. The germline gives CDR1 GTSNPN, CDR2 SVGIG (reference sequence). The CDR3 DNA is TGTGCCTGGAGTGTTTCAGGGGGACGGACTGAGCAGTTCTTC. This gives the protein CAWSVSGGRTEQFF. Full variable domain (missing parts from reference TRBV30 and TRBJ2-1): SQTIHQWPATLVQPVGSPLSLECTVEGTSNPNLYWYRQAAGRGLQLLFYSVGIGQISSEVPQNLSASRPQDRQFILSSKKLLLSDSGFYLCAWSVSGGRTEQFFGPGTRLTVL.

This clonotype was seen at least ten times. CDR3 nucleotides: TGTGCCAGCAGGTCCCTTGCAGGGGCCTACAATGAGCAGTTCTTC. Its translation: CASRSLAGAYNEQFF. The chain recombines TRBV6-1 with TRBJ2-1; maybe TRBD1 (6 bases). Trimming left V 6 bases short and J 2 bases short, with 14 bases between. Germline CDR1 and CDR2: MNHNS and SASEGT. The CDR3 contains 15 residues.

This clonotype was observed a few times. The chain employs TRBV4-2 and TRBJ1-1; D possibly corresponds to TRBD1 (6 bases). Germline V CDR1 and CDR2: LGHNA, YNFKEQ. The CDR3 length is 17 residues. Trimming took off 0 bases at V and 0 bases at J, with 14 bases between the two ends. The CDR3 nucleotides are TGTGCCAGCAGCCAAGATGCGACAGGCCCCATGAACACTGAAGCTTTCTTT. It is translated as CASSQDATGPMNTEAFF.

This clonotype was found many times. This rearrangement joins TRBV20-1 to TRBJ2-1; D gene uncertain. Germline V gene data show CDR1 as DFQATT and CDR2 as SNEGSKA (reference sequence). The length of the CDR3 is 12 residues. Trimming shortened V by 0 bases and J by 11 bases, and 11 bases separated the two germline ends. The CDR3 DNA sequence: TGCAGTGCTAGAGATGTTGCGGCTAAGCAGTTCTTC. Its protein product is CSARDVAAKQFF.